The entry that follows covers one T cell receptor (beta chain) sequence. Its target is not known. V gave up 0 bases and J gave up 5 bases; unmatched junction bases: 11. The CDR3 runs to 16 residues. CDR1 and CDR2 from the germline V gene are SGHNT and YYREEE (reference sequence). This entry is derived from a study of cytomegalovirus exposure and HLA in healthy donors. Study observations and caveats: Researchers counted roughly 150 TCR beta chains as cytomegalovirus-associated. As a later analysis showed, a missense DCLRE1C variant was linked to trimming of TCR beta V- and J-genes. Analyses of presence/absence relied on an assumption of roughly uniform sequencing depth across donors.

PCR amplification relied on 60 Vbeta primers (plus 13 Jbeta primers). The data were produced by immunoSEQ multiplex PCR, yet TCRdb's version contains in-frame clones alone and is incomplete. The table includes approximately 220,000 clones, 76% detected once. This rearrangement joins TRBV5-4 to TRBJ2-7; 7 positions match TRBD2. The origin of this receptor is a man aged 18-30 years in good health and CMV-seronegative. Sequencing input: PBMCs. CDR3 coding DNA: TGTGCCAGCAGCTTGGTCGGCCCACCGGGACTAAACGAGCAGTACTTC. Protein: CASSLVGPPGLNEQYF.